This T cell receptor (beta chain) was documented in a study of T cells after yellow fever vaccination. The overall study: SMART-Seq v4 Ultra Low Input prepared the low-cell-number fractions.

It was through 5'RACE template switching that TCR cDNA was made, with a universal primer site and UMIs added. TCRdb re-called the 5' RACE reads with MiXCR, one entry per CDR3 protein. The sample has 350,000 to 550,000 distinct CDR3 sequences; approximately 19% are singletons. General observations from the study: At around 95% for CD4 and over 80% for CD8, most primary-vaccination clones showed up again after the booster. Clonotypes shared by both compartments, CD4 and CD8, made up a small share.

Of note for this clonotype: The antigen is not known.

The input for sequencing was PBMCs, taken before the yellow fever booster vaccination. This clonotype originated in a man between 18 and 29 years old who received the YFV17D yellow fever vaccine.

In nucleotides, the CDR3 is TGTGCCAGCAACGATCTTGACTATGGCTACACCTTC. Protein product: CASNDLDYGYTF. The chain joins TRBV5-5 to TRBJ1-2; D not resolved. Trimming left V 6 bases short and J 3 bases short, with 9 bases between. This CDR3 contains 12 residues. Germline CDR1 SGHKS, CDR2 YYEKEE (reference sequence).